The clone carrying this T cell receptor beta chain came up once. The data are from a study of T-cell reconstitution after alpha-beta-depleted transplantation in children. The germline gives CDR1 LNHDA, CDR2 SQIVND (reference sequence). Trimming at V came to 8 bases and at J to 3 bases, leaving 13 bases not matched to a gene. The CDR3 runs to 16 residues. Molecular barcoding with unique molecular identifiers was used for the TCRbeta library. MiXCR was run by TCRdb on the PCR reads, yielding one entry per CDR3 protein. The table lists about 610,000 distinct CDR3 sequences, about 10% of them singletons, with less than 5% in the top ten.

The TCR sequence derives from a human donor who donated a stem cell graft to a child with acute myeloid leukemia. The sequencing here drew on PBMCs from the stem cell graft donor, taken from the stem cell graft. The chain is built from TRBV19 and TRBJ2-1, with 7 bases aligning to TRBD2. The CDR3 loop reads CASLAPSGADYNEQFF. CDR3 bases: TGTGCCAGTTTAGCCCCCAGCGGGGCCGACTACAATGAGCAGTTCTTC.